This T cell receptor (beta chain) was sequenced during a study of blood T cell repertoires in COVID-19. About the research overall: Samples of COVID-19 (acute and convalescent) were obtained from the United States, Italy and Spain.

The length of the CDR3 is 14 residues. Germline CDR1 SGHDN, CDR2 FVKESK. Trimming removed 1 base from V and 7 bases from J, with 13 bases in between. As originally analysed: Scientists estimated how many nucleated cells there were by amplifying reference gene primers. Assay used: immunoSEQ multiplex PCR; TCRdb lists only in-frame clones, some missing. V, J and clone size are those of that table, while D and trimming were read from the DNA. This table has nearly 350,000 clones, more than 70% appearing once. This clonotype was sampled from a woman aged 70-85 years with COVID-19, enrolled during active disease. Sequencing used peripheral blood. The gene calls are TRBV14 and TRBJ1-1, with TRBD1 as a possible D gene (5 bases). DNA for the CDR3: TGTGCCAGCAGCCAAGCGATTAGGGGCCGTGAAGCTTTCTTT. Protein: CASSQAIRGREAFF.